This T cell receptor beta chain stems from a study of CD8 T cells in ankylosing spondylitis. General study results and limits: Blood from ankylosing spondylitis patients appeared to carry a characteristic roughly 8-variant TCR beta motif. Disease-linked clones reportedly showed significant enrichment in matched ankylosing spondylitis synovial fluid. A CD8+ phenotype characterized the disease-linked clones, which were relatively rare in peripheral blood.

Turning to this clonotype: Its target is unknown. The junction departs from germline at one end; a sequencing error may be responsible.

The length of the CDR3 is 16 residues. CDR1 is SGHTA and CDR2 is FQGNSA in the germline V gene. TCRdb recomputed calls from the 5' RACE reads with MiXCR, one row per CDR3 protein. The table includes about 840,000 distinct CDR3 sequences, 10% to 15% detected once. Sequencing used blood, either unsorted or a sorted T cell fraction (not recorded which). This TCR came from a male donor with ankylosing spondylitis. The chain is built from TRBV7-2 and TRBJ2-2; TRBD1 aligns across 10 bases. CDR3 amino acids: CASSIAGTGVVGELFF. Here the CDR3 DNA reads TGTGCCAGCAGCATAGCCGGGACAGGGGTTGTCGGGGAGCTGTTTTTT.